This TCR beta chain was captured in a study of T cells in Graves' hyperthyroidism and ophthalmopathy. Amplified TCR beta CDR3 regions came from RNA transcripts. The primer set for the first-round RT-PCR of the TCR CDR3 was HTBI. TCRdb fed the multiplex PCR reads into MiXCR, producing one record per CDR3 protein. The sample has 250,000 or so distinct CDR3 sequences, roughly 15% seen once. This clonotype was counted at least ten times. CDR1 is DFQATT and CDR2 is SNEGSKA in the germline V gene (reference sequence). This CDR3 contains 15 residues. V gave up 1 base and J gave up 4 bases, with 16 bases separating them.

The chain couples TRBV20-1 to TRBJ1-2, with D possibly being TRBD1 (5 bases). The source is a woman between 45 and 60 years old with Graves' hyperthyroidism that later progressed to Graves' ophthalmopathy. Sequenced sample: blood. The CDR3: CSARARILGGYGYTF. The DNA for the CDR3 is TGCAGTGCTAGAGCCAGGATCCTGGGGGGCTATGGCTACACCTTC.